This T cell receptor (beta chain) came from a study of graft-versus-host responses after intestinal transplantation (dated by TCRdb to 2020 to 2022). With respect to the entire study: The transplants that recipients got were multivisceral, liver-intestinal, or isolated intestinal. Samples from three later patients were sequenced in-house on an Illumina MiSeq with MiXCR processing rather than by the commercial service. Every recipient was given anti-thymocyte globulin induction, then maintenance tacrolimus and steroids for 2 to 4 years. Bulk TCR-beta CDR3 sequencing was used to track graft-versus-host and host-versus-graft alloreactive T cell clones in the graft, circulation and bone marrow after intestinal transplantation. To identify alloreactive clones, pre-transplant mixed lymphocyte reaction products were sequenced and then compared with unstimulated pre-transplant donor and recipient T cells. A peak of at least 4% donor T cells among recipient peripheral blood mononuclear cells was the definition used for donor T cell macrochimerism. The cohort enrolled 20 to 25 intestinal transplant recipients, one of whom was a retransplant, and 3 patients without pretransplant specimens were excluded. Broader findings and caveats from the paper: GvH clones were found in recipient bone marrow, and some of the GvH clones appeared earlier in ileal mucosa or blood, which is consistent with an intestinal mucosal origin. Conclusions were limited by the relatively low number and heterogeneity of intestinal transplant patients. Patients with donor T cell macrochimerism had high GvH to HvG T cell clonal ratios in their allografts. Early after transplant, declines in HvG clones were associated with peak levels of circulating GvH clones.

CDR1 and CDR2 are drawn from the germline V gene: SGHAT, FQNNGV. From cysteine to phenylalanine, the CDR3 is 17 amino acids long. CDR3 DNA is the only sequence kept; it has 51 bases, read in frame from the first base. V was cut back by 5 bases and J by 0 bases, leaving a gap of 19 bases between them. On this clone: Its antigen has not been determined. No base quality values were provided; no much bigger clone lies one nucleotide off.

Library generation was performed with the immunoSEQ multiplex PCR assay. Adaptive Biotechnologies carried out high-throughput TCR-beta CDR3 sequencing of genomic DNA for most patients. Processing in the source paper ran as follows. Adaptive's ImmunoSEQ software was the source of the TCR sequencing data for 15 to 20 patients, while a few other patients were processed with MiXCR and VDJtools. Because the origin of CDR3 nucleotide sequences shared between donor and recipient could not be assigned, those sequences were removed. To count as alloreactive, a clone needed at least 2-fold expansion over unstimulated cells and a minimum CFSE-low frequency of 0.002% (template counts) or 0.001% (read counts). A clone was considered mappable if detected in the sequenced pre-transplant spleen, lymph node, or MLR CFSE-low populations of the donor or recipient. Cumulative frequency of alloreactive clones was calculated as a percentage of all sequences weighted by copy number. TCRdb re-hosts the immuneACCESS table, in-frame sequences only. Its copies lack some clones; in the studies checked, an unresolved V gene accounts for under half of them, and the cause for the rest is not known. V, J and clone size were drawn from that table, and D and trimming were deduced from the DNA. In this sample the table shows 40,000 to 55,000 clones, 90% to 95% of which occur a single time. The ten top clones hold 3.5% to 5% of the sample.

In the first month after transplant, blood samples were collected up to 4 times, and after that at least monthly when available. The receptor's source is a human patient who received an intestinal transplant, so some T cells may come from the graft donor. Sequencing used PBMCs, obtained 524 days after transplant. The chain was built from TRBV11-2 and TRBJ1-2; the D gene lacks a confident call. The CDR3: CASSPERSPLTNYGYTF. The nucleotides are TGTGCCAGCAGCCCCGAGCGGAGCCCCCTAACTAACTATGGCTACACCTTC.